These 12 T cell receptor beta chains were sequenced from one sample in a study of blood T cell repertoires in COVID-19. Assay used: immunoSEQ multiplex PCR; TCRdb lists only in-frame clones, some missing. The top ten hold 1.3% of the sample, which has some 220,000 clones, roughly 83% seen once. Source material: PBMCs or T cells enriched from blood (not recorded which). These receptor sequences come from a woman aged 40 to 50 with acute COVID-19.

This clone has a single count. The chain has TRBV29-1 and TRBJ2-7; no definite D call. Trimming left V 3 bases short and J 3 bases short, with 6 bases between. The germline CDR1 and CDR2 sequences are SQVTM and ANQGSEA. This CDR3 has 11 amino acids. CDR3 sequence: CSVEIYYEQYF. CDR3 in DNA: TGCAGCGTTGAGATCTACTACGAGCAGTACTTC.

This clone was seen a few times. This sample includes further DNA sequences coding for the same CDR3. CDR3 amino acids: CASSLGGGEYNSPLHF. The CDR3 coding sequence is TGCGCCAGCAGCTTGGGCGGCGGGGAATATAATTCACCCCTCCACTTT. The chain carries TRBV5-1 and TRBJ1-6; D is ambiguous. Germline V CDR1 and CDR2: SGHRS, YFSETQ. V was trimmed by 0 bases and J by 4 bases, leaving 11 bases between them. There are 16 residues in the CDR3.

This rearrangement joins TRBV7-9 to TRBJ2-2, with D tentatively TRBD1 (5 bases). This CDR3 has 12 residues. Germline V CDR1 and CDR2: SEHNR, FQNEAQ (reference sequence). V lost 4 bases and J 8 bases, leaving 8 bases between the germline ends. CDR3 coding DNA: TGTGCCAGCAGCTCGTCAGGGGGGGAGCTGTTTTTT. Translated: CASSSSGGELFF.

V usage is TRBV5-5 and J usage is TRBJ1-2, with TRBD1 identical over 10 bases. This CDR3 is built from 16 residues. The V and J ends lost 4 bases and 5 bases, in that order; junction bases with no gene match: 11. Germline-derived CDR1 and CDR2 are SGHKS and YYEKEE (reference sequence). The CDR3 coding sequence is TGTGCCAGCAGCCGTGACTGGGACAGGGGCAGGTATGGCTACACCTTC. It translates to CASSRDWDRGRYGYTF.

The chain employs TRBV29-1 and TRBJ1-4; 8 bases are a match to TRBD1. Losses at the gene ends were 4 bases for V and 7 bases for J; bases not matched to a gene: 5. Germline CDR1 is SQVTM and CDR2 is ANQGSEA. This CDR3 is 13 amino acids long. CDR3 nucleotides: TGCAGCGTTGGACAGGGGCGAGGTGAAAAACTGTTTTTT. Protein sequence: CSVGQGRGEKLFF.

CDR3 residues: CASSPDRGVQTQYF. In DNA, the CDR3 is TGTGCCAGCTCACCCGACAGGGGAGTACAGACCCAGTACTTC. The J gene is TRBJ2-5, the V gene TRBV18, with TRBD1 matching 8 bases. Germline-derived CDR1 and CDR2 are KGHSH and LQKENI. With 3 bases clipped from V and 6 bases from J, the junction kept 6 bases outside the gene matches. The CDR3 extends over 14 amino acids.

The rearrangement uses TRBV4-3 and TRBJ2-7; D is possibly TRBD1 (6 bases). V lost 0 bases and J 6 bases, leaving 21 bases between the germline ends. There are 17 residues in the CDR3. Germline V gives CDR1 LGHNA, CDR2 YSLEER. The CDR3 coding sequence is TGCGCCAGCAGCCAAGAATCCCCTACAGGGTTTTTCGTCGAGCAGTACTTC. Translated, it gives CASSQESPTGFFVEQYF.

The gene calls are TRBV7-8 and TRBJ2-3, with D perhaps TRBD2 (5 bases). Germline lookup yields CDR1 SGHVS and CDR2 FQNEAQ. This CDR3 region has 15 residues. Trimming left V 1 base short and J 4 bases short, with 12 bases between. CDR3 sequence: CASSLVRGIPDTQYF. The CDR3 bases are TGTGCCAGCAGCTTAGTCCGGGGTATTCCAGATACGCAGTATTTT.

The rearrangement uses TRBV11-3 and TRBJ2-2, with TRBD2 as a possible D gene (5 bases). CDR1 SGHNT and CDR2 YENEEA come from the germline V gene. The CDR3 is 15 residues long. V was pared by 1 base and J by 2 bases, with 8 bases between. The CDR3 DNA follows: TGTGCCAGCAGCTTAGCGGGGAGTAACACCGGGGAGCTGTTTTTT. This gives the protein CASSLAGSNTGELFF.

The chain employs TRBV7-9 and TRBJ2-7; TRBD2 is a possible D gene (5 bases). V was shortened by 5 bases and J by 4 bases, with 12 bases between the two germline ends. The CDR3 contains 13 residues. Germline values: CDR1 SEHNR, CDR2 FQNEAQ (reference sequence). The CDR3 region is CASSPNREYEQYF. DNA for the CDR3: TGTGCCAGCAGCCCGAACCGGGAATACGAGCAGTACTTC.

This chain links TRBV4-2 with TRBJ1-4; D not certain. The germline CDR1 and CDR2 sequences are LGHNA and YNFKEQ. V lost 0 bases and J 7 bases, leaving 21 bases between the germline ends. The CDR3 extends over 18 amino acids. CDR3 residues: CASSQEGNLAPPGEKLFF. The CDR3 region has the DNA TGTGCCAGCAGCCAAGAGGGTAATCTAGCCCCCCCCGGTGAAAAACTGTTTTTT.

The chain links TRBV6-1 to TRBJ2-7; 9 bases are a match to TRBD1. Trimming took 3 bases from V and 4 from J; bases not matched to a gene: 7. The CDR3 loop spans 15 amino acids. Germline-derived CDR1 and CDR2 are MNHNS and SASEGT. CDR3 sequence (DNA): TGTGCCAGCAGTGAGGGGACAGGGTGGATATACGAGCAGTACTTC. Its protein product is CASSEGTGWIYEQYF.